The TCR beta chain described here comes from a study of blood T cell repertoires in COVID-19. Study background: Whether acute or convalescent, the COVID-19 samples came from the United States, Italy and Spain. The analysed material was cDNA or gDNA that came from T cells, B-cell-depleted T cells, or PBMCs.

V shed 2 bases and J shed 8 bases, with 14 bases lying between them. Germline V lookup: CDR1 SGHDT, CDR2 YYEEEE. The CDR3 extends over 14 amino acids. Methods used by the authors: From reference gene primer amplification, estimates of nucleated cell counts were derived. Measured with immunoSEQ multiplex PCR; TCRdb has only the in-frame clones, and not every one. That table is the source of V, J and clone size, and D and trimming were worked out from the DNA. The sample has about 150,000 clones; around three quarters are singletons. This clone was detected a few times. The J gene is TRBJ2-1, the V gene TRBV5-6, with D maybe TRBD2 (6 bases). Sequences were obtained from peripheral blood. The sequence derives from a man aged 60-69 years with acute or convalescent COVID-19. The CDR3 sequence is CASSLMAGWDEQFF. As DNA, the CDR3 is TGTGCCAGCAGCTTAATGGCGGGGTGGGATGAGCAGTTCTTC.